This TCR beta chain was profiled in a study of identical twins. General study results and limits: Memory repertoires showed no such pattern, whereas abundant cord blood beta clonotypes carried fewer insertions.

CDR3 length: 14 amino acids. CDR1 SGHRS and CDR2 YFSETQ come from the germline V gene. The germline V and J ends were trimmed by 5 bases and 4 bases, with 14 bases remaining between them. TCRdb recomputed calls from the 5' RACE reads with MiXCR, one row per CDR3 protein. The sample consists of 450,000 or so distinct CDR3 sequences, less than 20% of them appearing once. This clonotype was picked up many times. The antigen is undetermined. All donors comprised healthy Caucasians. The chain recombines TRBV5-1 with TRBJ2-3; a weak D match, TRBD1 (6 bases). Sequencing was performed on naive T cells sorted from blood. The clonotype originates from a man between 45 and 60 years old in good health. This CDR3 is CASSHSGGADTQYF. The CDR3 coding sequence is TGCGCCAGCAGTCATAGTGGGGGCGCAGATACGCAGTATTTT.